This T cell receptor (beta chain) was identified in a study of tissue T cells after allogeneic stem cell transplantation. Study background: This research-autopsy study prospectively enrolled adult allogeneic hematopoietic cell transplant recipients with steroid-refractory graft-versus-host disease.

The study, taken as a whole, reports: Few T cell clones were shared across patients, but motif clusters showed tissue-specific shared signatures. The patient cohort was small and clinically heterogeneous, with limited sampling depth.

Sequencing used immunoSEQ multiplex PCR; TCRdb keeps in-frame clones, though not all of them. The sample includes 25,000 to 35,000 clones, about 85% of them seen just once. This clone was counted a few times. Its specificity is unknown. The TCR comes from a woman between 18 and 55 years old who later had graft-versus-host disease after an allogeneic stem cell transplant. Source: blood, taken before transplantation.

The CDR3 coding sequence is TGCGCCAGCAGCTTGGCCGCGCTAGCGGGTGTAGAGACCCAGTACTTC. Protein: CASSLAALAGVETQYF. The rearrangement joins TRBV5-1 to TRBJ2-5, with TRBD2 matching over 8 bases. Per germline, CDR1 SGHRS and CDR2 YFSETQ. With 0 bases clipped from V and 4 bases from J, the junction kept 8 bases outside the gene matches. The CDR3 consists of 16 residues.